These 24 T cell receptor beta chains were sequenced from one sample in a study of long-term antiretroviral therapy in people with HIV. The run of the v3.0 immunoSEQ assay was at survey level. The repertoire was sequenced with immunoSEQ multiplex PCR; TCRdb's copy has only in-frame clones and lacks some. The data hold tens of thousands of clones, with around four fifths observed a single time. The sample was unsorted PBMCs, taken 0.8 years before starting antiretroviral therapy. Every receptor here comes from a man between 18 and 29 years old with HIV.

This chain joins TRBV11-2 and TRBJ2-1; D is undetermined. This CDR3 is built from 11 residues. Germline CDR1 SGHAT, CDR2 FQNNGV. V was cut by 5 bases and J by 5 bases, with 4 bases left in between. Here the CDR3 reads CASSRDNEQFF. The CDR3, as DNA: TGTGCCAGCAGCCGTGACAATGAGCAGTTCTTC.

The V gene is TRBV4-1, the J gene TRBJ2-5, with D perhaps assigned TRBD1 or TRBD2 (6 bases each). Germline assignment: CDR1 MGHRA and CDR2 YSYEKL. V lost 2 bases, J lost 7 bases, and 14 bases lay in between. This CDR3 is built from 14 residues. Here the CDR3 reads CASSQPTRGATQYF. The CDR3 DNA is TGCGCCAGCAGCCAACCGACAAGGGGGGCGACCCAGTACTTC.

The CDR3 sequence: CAISEGTGGFDIQYF. The CDR3, as DNA: TGTGCCATCAGTGAGGGGACAGGGGGTTTCGACATTCAGTACTTC. This rearrangement joins TRBV10-3 to TRBJ2-4; 11 nucleotides match TRBD1. J gave up 8 bases and V 2 bases, and 5 bases lay outside the gene matches. The CDR3 totals 15 residues. Germline V gene lookup returns CDR1 ENHRY and CDR2 SYGVKD.

The chain employs TRBV19 and TRBJ2-7; TRBD2 agrees at 13 bases. This CDR3 is built from 15 residues. The J segment lost 4 bases and the V segment lost 4 bases, leaving 4 bases of the junction unmatched. The germline V gene encodes CDR1 LNHDA and CDR2 SQIVND (reference sequence). The CDR3 spells CASSTGLAGPYEQYF. CDR3 nucleotides: TGTGCCAGTAGTACGGGACTAGCGGGACCGTACGAGCAGTACTTC.

The genes are TRBV15 and TRBJ1-1; no definite D call. CDR3 length equals 12 residues. The ends were cut back, 1 base at V and 10 bases at J, with 10 bases in the middle. Germline-derived CDR1 and CDR2 are LNHNV and YYDKDF (reference sequence). CDR3 sequence: CATSRATGLAFF. The CDR3 DNA sequence: TGTGCCACCAGCAGAGCCACGGGTTTAGCTTTCTTT.

V usage is TRBV5-4 and J usage is TRBJ2-5; no firm D call. Between the trimmed V and J ends, which lost 4 bases and 4 bases, there was a span of 14 bases. CDR3 length: 14 residues. Germline V CDR1 and CDR2: SGHNT, YYREEE (reference sequence). In DNA form, the CDR3 reads TGTGCCAGCAGCCTACGGATAGCTGGAGAGACCCAGTACTTC. Its protein is CASSLRIAGETQYF.

This chain uses TRBV2 with TRBJ1-5; D possibly corresponds to TRBD1 (5 bases). Trimming cost V 5 bases and J 3 bases, with 11 bases left between them. The CDR3 runs to 14 residues. Germline V gene lookup returns CDR1 SNHLY and CDR2 FYNNEI. The CDR3 coding sequence is TGTGCCAGCAGTTTCGGACACAACAATCAGCCCCAGCATTTT. This sequence encodes CASSFGHNNQPQHF.

V usage is TRBV9 and J usage is TRBJ2-7, with 12 bases that match TRBD1. Per the germline V gene, CDR1 is SGDLS and CDR2 is YYNGEE. The CDR3 runs 17 residues. Losses at the gene ends were 0 bases for V and 5 bases for J; bases not matched to a gene: 9. CDR3 DNA sequence: TGTGCCAGCAGCGTAGAGGGACAGGGGGCGCGACCTGACGAGCAGTACTTC. It codes for CASSVEGQGARPDEQYF.

CDR3 sequence (DNA): TGTGCCAGCAGCAGCCCGGGACAAGGAAACACCATATATTTT. This codes for CASSSPGQGNTIYF. This chain links TRBV28 with TRBJ1-3; weak D call: TRBD1 (6 bases). Trimming shortened V by 6 bases and J by 4 bases, and 13 bases separated the two germline ends. Germline V gives CDR1 MDHEN, CDR2 SYDVKM. The CDR3 has 14 residues.

CDR3 nucleotide sequence: TGCGCCAGCAGCTTGGAAGCGGGAGGGGCCTACGAGCAGTACTTC. It translates to CASSLEAGGAYEQYF. The chain uses TRBV5-1 and TRBJ2-7, with 10 bases that match TRBD2. CDR1 and CDR2 (germline): SGHRS, YFSETQ. The CDR3 totals 15 residues. The trim removed 0 bases at V and 2 bases at J, leaving 2 bases unmatched. Full variable domain (remainder filled in from reference TRBV5-1 and TRBJ2-7): KAGVTQTPRYLIKTRGQQVTLSCSPISGHRSVSWYQQTPGQGLQFLFEYFSETQRNKGNFPGRFSGRQFSNSRSEMNVSTLELGDSALYLCASSLEAGGAYEQYFGPGTRLTVT.

This clone has only one observation. V gene TRBV18 combines with J gene TRBJ2-1; D gene uncertain. Germline CDR1 and CDR2: KGHSH and LQKENI. Trimming took off 5 bases at V and 5 bases at J, with 4 bases between the two ends. The CDR3 length is 11 residues. CDR3 region: CASSLDNEQFF. Written as DNA, the CDR3 is TGTGCCAGCTCATTAGACAATGAGCAGTTCTTC.

This clone turned up a few times. The chain links TRBV4-1 to TRBJ1-1; a weak D match, TRBD1 (5 bases). Germline V CDR1 and CDR2: MGHRA, YSYEKL. This CDR3 is built from 14 residues. V lost 0 bases and J 7 bases, leaving 12 bases between the germline ends. This CDR3 reads CASSQEQAAVEAFF. The DNA for the CDR3 is TGCGCCAGCAGCCAAGAACAGGCTGCGGTTGAAGCTTTCTTT.

The V and J genes are TRBV5-1 and TRBJ2-5, with a possible D match to TRBD1 (6 bases). Germline loops: CDR1 SGHRS, CDR2 YFSETQ. The CDR3 contains 16 residues. V was pared by 4 bases and J by 5 bases, with 21 bases between. The CDR3 DNA reads TGCGCCAGCAGCCGAGGGACACTGCAAGTTATGGAGACCCAGTACTTC. Translation gives CASSRGTLQVMETQYF.

This chain connects TRBV7-2 to TRBJ2-1; 9 nucleotides line up with TRBD2. Unmatched junction bases numbered 8, after V lost 2 bases and J lost 9 bases. Germline-derived CDR1 and CDR2 are SGHTA and FQGNSA. The CDR3 runs 15 residues. The CDR3 bases are TGTGCCAGCAGCTTATCGGGCCTAGCGGGACGTGAGCAGTTCTTC. Protein sequence: CASSLSGLAGREQFF. The full variable domain, with the rest looked up from reference TRBV7-2 and TRBJ2-1, is GAGVSQSPSNKVTEKGKDVELRCDPISGHTALYWYRQSLGQGLEFLIYFQGNSAPDKSGLPSDRFSAERTGGSVSTLTIQRTQQEDSAVYLCASSLSGLAGREQFFGPGTRLTVL.

The CDR3 loop reads CASSRGPNTGELFF. DNA of the CDR3: TGTGCCAGTAGTAGGGGCCCGAACACCGGGGAGCTGTTTTTT. V is TRBV19 and J is TRBJ2-2, with D perhaps TRBD1 (5 bases). The CDR3 loop spans 14 amino acids. The germline V and J ends were trimmed by 4 bases and 0 bases, with 6 bases remaining between them. The V gene's germline CDR1 is LNHDA and CDR2 SQIVND (reference sequence).

The V and J genes are TRBV30 and TRBJ1-1; D possibly corresponds to TRBD1 (6 bases). Per the germline V gene, CDR1 is GTSNPN and CDR2 is SVGIG (reference sequence). The CDR3 totals 13 residues. V lost 2 bases, J lost 1 base, and 8 bases lay in between. This CDR3 reads CAWSLQGNTEAFF. For the CDR3, the DNA is TGTGCCTGGAGTTTACAGGGGAACACTGAAGCTTTCTTT.

V and J are TRBV5-1 and TRBJ1-1; tentative D call: TRBD1 (5 bases). The CDR3 is made up of 13 amino acids. Germline CDR1 reads SGHRS; CDR2 reads YFSETQ. The ends were cut back, 4 bases at V and 2 bases at J, with 9 bases in the middle. CDR3 sequence (DNA): TGCGCCAGCAGCATCGGGGCAAACACTGAAGCTTTCTTT. It is translated as CASSIGANTEAFF.

The chain's CDR3 is CSAGLAEPYEQYF. The CDR3 region has the DNA TGCAGCGCCGGACTAGCCGAACCCTACGAGCAGTACTTC. The chain combines TRBV29-1 with TRBJ2-7; 8 bases line up with TRBD2. V lost 7 bases, J lost 2 bases, and 7 bases stayed unmatched. CDR3 length equals 13 residues. Germline values: CDR1 SQVTM, CDR2 ANQGSEA.

This rearrangement joins TRBV5-1 to TRBJ1-2; no firm D call. V lost 7 bases and J 4 bases, leaving 14 bases between the germline ends. The CDR3 extends over 13 amino acids. The V gene's germline CDR1 is SGHRS and CDR2 YFSETQ. CDR3 residues: CASGHQEGYGYTF. CDR3 sequence (DNA): TGCGCCAGCGGGCATCAGGAGGGCTATGGCTACACCTTC.

The rearrangement uses TRBV19 and TRBJ1-1; D perhaps matches TRBD1 (6 bases). Germline V gives CDR1 LNHDA, CDR2 SQIVND (reference sequence). Trimming cost V 9 bases and J 0 bases, with 14 bases left between them. CDR3 size: 14 residues. Written as DNA, the CDR3 is TGTGCCAGCAAAGTGGACAGAATGAACACTGAAGCTTTCTTT. This sequence encodes CASKVDRMNTEAFF.

The chain couples TRBV5-1 to TRBJ1-4; D is unclear. Trimming removed 1 base from V and 6 bases from J, with 10 bases in between. The CDR3 contains 14 residues. Germline CDR1 and CDR2: SGHRS and YFSETQ. The CDR3 DNA reads as TGCGCCAGCAGCTTGTCCTCATGGGATGAAAAACTGTTTTTT. Its protein is CASSLSSWDEKLFF. Full variable domain (outside the CDR3, taken from reference TRBV5-1 and TRBJ1-4): KAGVTQTPRYLIKTRGQQVTLSCSPISGHRSVSWYQQTPGQGLQFLFEYFSETQRNKGNFPGRFSGRQFSNSRSEMNVSTLELGDSALYLCASSLSSWDEKLFFGSGTQLSVL.

The chain links TRBV6-5 to TRBJ1-2, with TRBD1 as a possible D gene (5 bases). From germline, CDR1 is MNHEY and CDR2 SVGAGI. CDR3 length equals 15 residues. The germline V and J ends were trimmed by 2 bases and 2 bases, with 12 bases remaining between them. The CDR3 DNA reads TGTGCCAGCAGTTACGGCTGGGGGGAGAACTATGGCTACACCTTC. Translating it yields CASSYGWGENYGYTF.

Only one count was recorded for this clone. This chain connects TRBV4-3 to TRBJ2-1; D perhaps matches TRBD2 (6 bases). The germline CDR1 and CDR2 sequences are LGHNA and YSLEER. V was pared by 0 bases and J by 7 bases, with 13 bases between. This CDR3 region has 15 residues. The CDR3 here is CASSQEGLSRNEQFF. CDR3 nucleotides: TGCGCCAGCAGCCAAGAGGGACTCTCCCGGAATGAGCAGTTCTTC.

The table lists this clone with a count of one. The CDR3 DNA is TGTGCCAGCAGCCTCCCCGGGCAGGGGGCAGTCTACGAGCAGTACTTC. The encoded protein is CASSLPGQGAVYEQYF. The gene calls are TRBV25-1 and TRBJ2-7, with TRBD1 matching over 8 bases. Germline V lookup: CDR1 MGHDK, CDR2 SYGVNS. The V gene end was trimmed by 6 bases and the J gene end by 3 bases; junction bases not matched to a gene: 13. The CDR3 has 16 residues.